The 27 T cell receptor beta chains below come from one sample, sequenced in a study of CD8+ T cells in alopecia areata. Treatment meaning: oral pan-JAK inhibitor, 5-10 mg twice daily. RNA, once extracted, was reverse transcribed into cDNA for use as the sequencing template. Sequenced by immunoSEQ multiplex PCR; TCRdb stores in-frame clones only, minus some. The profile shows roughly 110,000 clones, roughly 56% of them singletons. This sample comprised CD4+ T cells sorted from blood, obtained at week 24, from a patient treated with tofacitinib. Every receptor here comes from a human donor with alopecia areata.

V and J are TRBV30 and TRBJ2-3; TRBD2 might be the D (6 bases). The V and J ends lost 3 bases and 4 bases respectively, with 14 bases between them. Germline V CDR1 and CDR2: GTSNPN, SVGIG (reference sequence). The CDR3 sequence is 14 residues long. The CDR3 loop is CAWSPDSGADTQYF. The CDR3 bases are TGTGCCTGGAGCCCCGATTCGGGAGCAGATACGCAGTATTTT.

In nucleotides, the CDR3 is TGCGCCAGCAGCCAACTCCGGGCCCTCCCACAGTTCTTC. This translates into CASSQLRALPQFF. The chain recombines TRBV4-3 with TRBJ2-1; the D is unclear. Germline loops: CDR1 LGHNA, CDR2 YSLEER. The V end lost 2 bases, the J end lost 13 bases, and 15 bases lay between the germline ends. The CDR3 covers 13 residues.

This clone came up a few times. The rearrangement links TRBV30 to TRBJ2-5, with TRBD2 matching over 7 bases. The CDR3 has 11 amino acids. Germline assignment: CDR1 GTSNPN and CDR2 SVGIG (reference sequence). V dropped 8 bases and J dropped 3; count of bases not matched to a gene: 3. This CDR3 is CARLAEETQYF. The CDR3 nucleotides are TGTGCCCGACTAGCTGAAGAGACCCAGTACTTC. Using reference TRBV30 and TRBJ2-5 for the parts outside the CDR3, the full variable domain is SQTIHQWPATLVQPVGSPLSLECTVEGTSNPNLYWYRQAAGRGLQLLFYSVGIGQISSEVPQNLSASRPQDRQFILSSKKLLLSDSGFYLCARLAEETQYFGPGTRLLVL.

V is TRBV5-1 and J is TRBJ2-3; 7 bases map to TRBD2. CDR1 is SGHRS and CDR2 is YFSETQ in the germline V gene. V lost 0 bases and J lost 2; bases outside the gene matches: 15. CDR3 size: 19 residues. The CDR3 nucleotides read TGCGCCAGCAGCTTGGCGGCAAGATACGGAGCGGGGCTCACAGATACGCAGTATTTT. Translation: CASSLAARYGAGLTDTQYF.

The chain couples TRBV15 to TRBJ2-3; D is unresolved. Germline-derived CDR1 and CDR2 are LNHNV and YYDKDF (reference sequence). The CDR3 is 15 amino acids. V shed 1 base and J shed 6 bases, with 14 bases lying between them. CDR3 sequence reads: CATSRVRALGDTQYF. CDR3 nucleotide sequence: TGTGCCACCAGCAGAGTTCGGGCTTTAGGGGATACGCAGTATTTT.

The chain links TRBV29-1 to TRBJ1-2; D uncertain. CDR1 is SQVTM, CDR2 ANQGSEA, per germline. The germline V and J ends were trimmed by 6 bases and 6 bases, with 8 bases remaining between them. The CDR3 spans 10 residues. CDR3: CSVAPDGYTF. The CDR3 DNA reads TGCAGCGTCGCCCCCGATGGCTACACCTTC.

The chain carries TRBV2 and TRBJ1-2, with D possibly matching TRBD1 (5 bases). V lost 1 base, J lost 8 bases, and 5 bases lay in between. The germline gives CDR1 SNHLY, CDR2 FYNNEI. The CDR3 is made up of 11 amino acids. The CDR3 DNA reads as TGTGCCAGCAGTGAAGGGGGCGGCTACACCTTC. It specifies CASSEGGGYTF.

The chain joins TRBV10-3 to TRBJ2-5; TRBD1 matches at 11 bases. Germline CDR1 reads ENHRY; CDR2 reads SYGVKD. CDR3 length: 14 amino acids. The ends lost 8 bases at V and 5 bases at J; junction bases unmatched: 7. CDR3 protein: CAIGGQGAWETQYF. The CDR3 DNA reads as TGTGCCATCGGCGGACAGGGGGCCTGGGAGACCCAGTACTTC.

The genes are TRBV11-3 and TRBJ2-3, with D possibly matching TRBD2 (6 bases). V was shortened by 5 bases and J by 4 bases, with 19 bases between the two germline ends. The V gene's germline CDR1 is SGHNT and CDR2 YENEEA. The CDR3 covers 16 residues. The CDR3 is CASSRNRGQRADTQYF. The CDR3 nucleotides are TGTGCCAGCAGCCGTAACAGAGGGCAGCGGGCAGATACGCAGTATTTT. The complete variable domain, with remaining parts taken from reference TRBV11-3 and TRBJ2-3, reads EAGVVQSPRYKIIEKKQPVAFWCNPISGHNTLYWYLQNLGQGPELLIRYENEEAVDDSQLPKDRFSAERLKGVDSTLKIQPAELGDSAVYLCASSRNRGQRADTQYFGPGTRLTVL.

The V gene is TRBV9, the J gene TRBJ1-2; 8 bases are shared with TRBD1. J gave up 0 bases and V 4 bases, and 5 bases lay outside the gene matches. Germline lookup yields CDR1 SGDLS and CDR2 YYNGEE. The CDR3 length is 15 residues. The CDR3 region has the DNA TGTGCCAGCAGCAAGCGGGACAGGTCTAACTATGGCTACACCTTC. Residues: CASSKRDRSNYGYTF.

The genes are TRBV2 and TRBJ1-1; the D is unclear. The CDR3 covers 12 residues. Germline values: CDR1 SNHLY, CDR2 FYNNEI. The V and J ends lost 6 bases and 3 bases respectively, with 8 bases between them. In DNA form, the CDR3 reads TGTGCCAGCAGCACAGATGACACTGAAGCTTTCTTT. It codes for CASSTDDTEAFF.

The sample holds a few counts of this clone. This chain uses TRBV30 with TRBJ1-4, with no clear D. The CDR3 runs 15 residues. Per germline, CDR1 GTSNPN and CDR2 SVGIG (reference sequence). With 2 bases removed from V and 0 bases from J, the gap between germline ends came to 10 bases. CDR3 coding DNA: TGTGCCTGGAGTTGGAAACTCTCAACTAATGAAAAACTGTTTTTT. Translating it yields CAWSWKLSTNEKLFF.

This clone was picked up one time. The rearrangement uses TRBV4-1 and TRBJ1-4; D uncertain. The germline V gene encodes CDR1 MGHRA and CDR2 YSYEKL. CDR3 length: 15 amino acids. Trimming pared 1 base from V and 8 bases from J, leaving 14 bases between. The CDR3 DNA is TGCGCCAGCAGCCAAGGAAGACTGGCTGGGGAAAAACTGTTTTTT. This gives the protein CASSQGRLAGEKLFF.

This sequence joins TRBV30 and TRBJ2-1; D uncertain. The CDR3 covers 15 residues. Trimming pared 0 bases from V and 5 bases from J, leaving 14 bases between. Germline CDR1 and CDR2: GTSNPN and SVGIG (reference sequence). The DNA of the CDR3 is TGTGCCTGGAGTGTAGGTGGGGTTCGGGACAATGAGCAGTTCTTC. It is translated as CAWSVGGVRDNEQFF.

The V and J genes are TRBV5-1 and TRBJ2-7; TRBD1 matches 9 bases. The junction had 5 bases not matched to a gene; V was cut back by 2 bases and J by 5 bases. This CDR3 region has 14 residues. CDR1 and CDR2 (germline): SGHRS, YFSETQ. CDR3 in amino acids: CASSLPDRGDEQYF. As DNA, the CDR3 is TGCGCCAGCAGCTTACCGGACAGGGGCGACGAGCAGTACTTC.

CDR3 sequence (DNA): TGTGCCTGGAGGGCAACAGGGTCGGAGACCCAGTACTTC. It specifies CAWRATGSETQYF. The rearrangement links TRBV30 to TRBJ2-5, with D perhaps matching TRBD1 (6 bases). Trimming took off 3 bases at V and 5 bases at J, with 13 bases between the two ends. Looked up from germline, CDR1 is GTSNPN and CDR2 is SVGIG (reference sequence). This CDR3 has 13 residues.

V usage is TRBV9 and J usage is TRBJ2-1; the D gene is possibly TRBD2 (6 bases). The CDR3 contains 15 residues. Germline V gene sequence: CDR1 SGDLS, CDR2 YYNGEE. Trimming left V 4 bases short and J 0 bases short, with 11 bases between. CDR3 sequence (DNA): TGTGCCAGCAGCCCCCTCGGGGGCTCCTACAATGAGCAGTTCTTC. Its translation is CASSPLGGSYNEQFF.

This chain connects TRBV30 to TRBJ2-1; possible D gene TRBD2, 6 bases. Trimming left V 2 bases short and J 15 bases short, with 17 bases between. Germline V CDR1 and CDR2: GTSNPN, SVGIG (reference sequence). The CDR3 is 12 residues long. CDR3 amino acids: CAWSFSGGERFF. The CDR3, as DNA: TGTGCCTGGAGTTTTTCAGGCGGGGAACGGTTCTTC.

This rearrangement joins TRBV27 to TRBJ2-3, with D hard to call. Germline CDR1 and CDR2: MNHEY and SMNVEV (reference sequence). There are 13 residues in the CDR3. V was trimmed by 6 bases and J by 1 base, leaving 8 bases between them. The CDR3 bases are TGTGCCAGCAGCCGACTGGGCACAGATACGCAGTATTTT. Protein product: CASSRLGTDTQYF.

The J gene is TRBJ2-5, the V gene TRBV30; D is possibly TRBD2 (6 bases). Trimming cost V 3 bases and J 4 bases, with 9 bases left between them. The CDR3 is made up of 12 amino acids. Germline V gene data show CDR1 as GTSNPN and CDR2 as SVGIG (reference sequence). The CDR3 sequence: CAWSQGGETQYF. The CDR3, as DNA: TGTGCCTGGAGCCAGGGAGGAGAGACCCAGTACTTC.

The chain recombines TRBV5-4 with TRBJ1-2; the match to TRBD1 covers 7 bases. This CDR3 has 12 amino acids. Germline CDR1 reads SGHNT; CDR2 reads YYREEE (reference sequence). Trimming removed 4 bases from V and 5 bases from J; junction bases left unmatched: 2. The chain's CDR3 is CASSRDSYGYTF. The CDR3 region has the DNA TGTGCCAGCAGCCGGGACAGTTATGGCTACACCTTC. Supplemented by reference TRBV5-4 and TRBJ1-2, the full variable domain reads ETGVTQSPTHLIKTRGQQVTLRCSSQSGHNTVSWYQQALGQGPQFIFQYYREEENGRGNFPPRFSGLQFPNYSSELNVNALELDDSALYLCASSRDSYGYTFGSGTRLTVV.

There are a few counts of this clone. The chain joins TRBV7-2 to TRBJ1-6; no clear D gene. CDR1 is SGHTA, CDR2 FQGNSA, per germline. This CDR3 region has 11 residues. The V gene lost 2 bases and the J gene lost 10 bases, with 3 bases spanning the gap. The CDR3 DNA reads TGTGCCAGCAGCTTACGGTCACCCCTCCACTTT. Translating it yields CASSLRSPLHF.

This chain's CDR3 is CASSHPQGASPLHF. CDR3 DNA: TGTGCCAGCAGCCATCCACAGGGGGCCTCACCCCTCCACTTT. The gene calls are TRBV7-2 and TRBJ1-6, with 9 positions matching TRBD1. With 5 bases clipped from V and 10 bases from J, the junction kept 6 bases outside the gene matches. CDR1 SGHTA and CDR2 FQGNSA come from the germline V gene. The CDR3 length is 14 residues.

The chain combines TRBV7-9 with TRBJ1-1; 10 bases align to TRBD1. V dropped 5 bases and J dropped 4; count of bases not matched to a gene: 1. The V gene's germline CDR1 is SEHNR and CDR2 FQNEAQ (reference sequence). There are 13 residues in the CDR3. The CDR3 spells CASSRTGGTEAFF. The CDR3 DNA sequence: TGTGCCAGCAGCCGGACAGGGGGCACTGAAGCTTTCTTT.

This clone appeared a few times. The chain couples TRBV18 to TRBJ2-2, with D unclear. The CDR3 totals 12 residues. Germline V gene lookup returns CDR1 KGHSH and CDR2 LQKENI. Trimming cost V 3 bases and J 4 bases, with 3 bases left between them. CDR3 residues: CASSPTTGELFF. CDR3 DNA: TGTGCCAGCTCACCGACCACCGGGGAGCTGTTTTTT.

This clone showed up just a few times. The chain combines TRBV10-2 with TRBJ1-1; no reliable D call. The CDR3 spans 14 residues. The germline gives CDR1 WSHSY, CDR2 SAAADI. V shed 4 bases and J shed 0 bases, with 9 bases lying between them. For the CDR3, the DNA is TGCGCCAGCAGTGCTGTCAGGATGAACACTGAAGCTTTCTTT. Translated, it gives CASSAVRMNTEAFF.

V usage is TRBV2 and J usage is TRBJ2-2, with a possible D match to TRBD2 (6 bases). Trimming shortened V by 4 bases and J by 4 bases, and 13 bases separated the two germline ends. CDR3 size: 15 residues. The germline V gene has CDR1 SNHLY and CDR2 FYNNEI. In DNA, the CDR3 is TGTGCCAGCAGTGTGCAGGGCGGGGCCACCGGGGAGCTGTTTTTT. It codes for CASSVQGGATGELFF.